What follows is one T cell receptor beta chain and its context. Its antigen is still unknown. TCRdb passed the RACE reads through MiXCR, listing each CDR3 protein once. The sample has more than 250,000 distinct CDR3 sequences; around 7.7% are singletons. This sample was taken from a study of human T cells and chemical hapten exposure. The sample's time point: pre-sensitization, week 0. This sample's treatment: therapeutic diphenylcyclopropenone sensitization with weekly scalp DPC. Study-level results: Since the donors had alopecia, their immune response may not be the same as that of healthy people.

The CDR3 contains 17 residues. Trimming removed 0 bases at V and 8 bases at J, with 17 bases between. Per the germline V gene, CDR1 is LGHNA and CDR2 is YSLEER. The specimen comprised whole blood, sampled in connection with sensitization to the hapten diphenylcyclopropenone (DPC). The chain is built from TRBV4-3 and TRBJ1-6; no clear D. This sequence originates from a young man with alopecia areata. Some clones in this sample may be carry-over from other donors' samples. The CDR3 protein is CASSQEGQAWGYSPLHF. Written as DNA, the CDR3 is TGCGCCAGCAGCCAAGAAGGTCAAGCTTGGGGATATTCACCCCTCCACTTT.